These T cell receptor beta chains were read from a single sample in a study of shared clonotypes between healthy human individuals. Generated by immunoSEQ multiplex PCR, the TCRdb table keeps only in-frame clones and is missing some. The table shows over 850,000 clones, with about four fifths occurring only once. Sequenced material: memory CD4+ T cells from PBMCs. These receptors were taken from a man between 18 and 35 years old in good health. Some clones in this sample may be carry-over from other donors' samples. The CDR3 runs from the conserved cysteine through the conserved F or W. D genes are given only for firm matches. Clone size is not always given. Where it is, it says once, few, many or a class for expanded clones.

D: NA; size: NA; J: TRBJ2-1; V: TRBV5-6; DNA: TGTGCCAGCAGACCCAATATCCGGGACACGGTGAATGAGCAGTTCTTC; CDR3: CASRPNIRDTVNEQFF
D: TRBD1; size: once; J: TRBJ2-5; V: TRBV28; DNA: TGTGCCAGCCGGACAGGGGGTCGAGAGACCCAGTACTTC; CDR3: CASRTGGRETQYF
D: NA; size: NA; J: TRBJ2-7; V: TRBV27; DNA: TGTGCCAGCAGGGGTAGCGGTGGCTCCTACGAGCAGTACTTC; CDR3: CASRGSGGSYEQYF
D: NA; size: NA; J: TRBJ2-1; V: TRBV28; DNA: TGTGCCAGCAGTCAAAGGAATGAGCAGTTCTTC; CDR3: CASSQRNEQFF
D: NA; size: NA; J: TRBJ1-5; V: TRBV6-5; DNA: TGTGCCAGCAGTTACGGGGGAGGGGGCAATCAGCCCCAGCATTTT; CDR3: CASSYGGGGNQPQHF
D: NA; size: NA; J: TRBJ1-5; V: TRBV21-1; DNA: TGTGCCAGCAGCAAAGTCCACGGGGGTCGACGGCCCCAGCATTTT; CDR3: CASSKVHGGRRPQHF
D: TRBD2; size: NA; J: TRBJ2-1; V: TRBV5-1; DNA: TGCGCCAGCAGCACCGGGACTAGCGGGAGAATGGGGAGCGGTGAGCAGTTCTTC; CDR3: CASSTGTSGRMGSGEQFF
D: TRBD1; size: NA; J: TRBJ1-5; V: TRBV10-2; DNA: TGCGCCAGCAGCGGACAGGGTGGGAATCAGCCCCAGCATTTT; CDR3: CASSGQGGNQPQHF
D: NA; size: NA; J: TRBJ2-3; V: TRBV2; DNA: TGTGCCAGCAAGGACAGCTCTAGCACAGATACGCAGTATTTT; CDR3: CASKDSSSTDTQYF
D: TRBD1; size: NA; J: TRBJ1-3; V: TRBV27; DNA: TGTGCCAGCCGCCGGACAGGCTCTGGAAACACCATATATTTT; CDR3: CASRRTGSGNTIYF
D: NA; size: NA; J: TRBJ1-5; V: TRBV19; DNA: TGTGCCACCAGGGACTTGAGCAATCAGCCCCAGCATTTT; CDR3: CATRDLSNQPQHF
D: NA; size: NA; J: TRBJ1-5; V: TRBV7-9; DNA: TGTGCCAGCAGCGCCAGCCCCCGTGCCCCCCAGCATTTT; CDR3: CASSASPRAPQHF
D: NA; size: NA; J: TRBJ1-1; V: TRBV2; DNA: TGTGCCAGCGGTAAGACTGCGGAAGCTTTCTTT; CDR3: CASGKTAEAFF
D: NA; size: NA; J: TRBJ2-6; V: TRBV7-2; DNA: TGTGCCAGCAGGCCTTCTAGCTCTGGGGCCAACGTCCTGACTTTC; CDR3: CASRPSSSGANVLTF
D: TRBD1; size: many; J: TRBJ2-2; V: TRBV4-1; DNA: TGCGCCAGCAGCCAAATGGGACAGTCGAGGGTTAGCACCGGGGAGCTGTTTTTT; CDR3: CASSQMGQSRVSTGELFF
D: NA; size: NA; J: TRBJ2-3; V: TRBV5-4; DNA: TGTGCCAGCAGCTTGGAAGACCCGAGCACAGATACGCAGTATTTT; CDR3: CASSLEDPSTDTQYF
D: TRBD1; size: NA; J: TRBJ1-1; V: TRBV5-1; DNA: TGCGCCAGCAGCTTGAGACAGGGATTGAACACTGAAGCTTTCTTT; CDR3: CASSLRQGLNTEAFF
D: TRBD2; size: many; J: TRBJ2-3; V: TRBV28; DNA: TGTGCCAGCAGTCTCGGGAGGCGGGGCCCTAGCACAGATACGCAGTATTTT; CDR3: CASSLGRRGPSTDTQYF
D: NA; size: NA; J: TRBJ2-7; V: TRBV7-2; DNA: TGTGCCAGCAGCCGGGACCCTACCAGTGAGCAGTACTTC; CDR3: CASSRDPTSEQYF
D: NA; size: NA; J: TRBJ2-7; V: TRBV28; DNA: TGTGCCAGCAGACAGGGCGGGTTGGGATACGAGCAGTACTTC; CDR3: CASRQGGLGYEQYF
D: NA; size: NA; J: TRBJ2-3; V: TRBV14; DNA: TGTGCCAGCAGCCTTCAAGACACAGATACGCAGTATTTT; CDR3: CASSLQDTDTQYF
D: TRBD1; size: few; J: TRBJ2-3; V: TRBV5-1; DNA: TGCGCCAGCAGCTTCGGGACAGGGGGCACAGATACGCAGTATTTT; CDR3: CASSFGTGGTDTQYF
D: NA; size: NA; J: TRBJ1-4; V: TRBV18; DNA: TGTGCCAGCTCCCCTCAGAACGGGGGTCAAAATGAAAAACTGTTTTTT; CDR3: CASSPQNGGQNEKLFF
D: NA; size: NA; J: TRBJ2-5; V: TRBV10-3; DNA: TGTGCCATCAGTGATGATGTAGAGACCCAGTACTTC; CDR3: CAISDDVETQYF
D: NA; size: once; J: TRBJ2-1; V: TRBV5-4; DNA: TGTGCCAGCAGCCTAGGGGTGGGGGAGGCCTACAATGAGCAGTTCTTC; CDR3: CASSLGVGEAYNEQFF
D: TRBD1; size: few; J: TRBJ2-5; V: TRBV5-1; DNA: TGCGCCAGCCGAACCGGGACAGAAGAGACCCAGTACTTC; CDR3: CASRTGTEETQYF
D: NA; size: NA; J: TRBJ1-5; V: TRBV7-2; DNA: TGTGCCAGCAGCTTAGCAGTTTATCAGCCCCAGCATTTT; CDR3: CASSLAVYQPQHF
D: NA; size: NA; J: TRBJ2-1; V: TRBV29-1; DNA: TGCAGCGGTCCCTACAATGAGCAGTTCTTC; CDR3: CSGPYNEQFF
D: NA; size: NA; J: TRBJ1-2; V: TRBV19; DNA: TGTGCCAGTAGTAGGCGTCACAGCTATGGCTACACCTTC; CDR3: CASSRRHSYGYTF
D: TRBD1; size: few; J: TRBJ2-6; V: TRBV6-5; DNA: TGTGCCAGCAGTTACGAGGGGGCAGGGGCCAACGTCCTGACTTTC; CDR3: CASSYEGAGANVLTF
D: NA; size: NA; J: TRBJ1-1; V: TRBV10-3; DNA: TGTGCCATCAACACTGCGGGGAACACTGAAGCTTTCTTT; CDR3: CAINTAGNTEAFF
D: NA; size: once; J: TRBJ2-7; V: TRBV27; DNA: TGTGCCAGCAGGTTCCGCCCTTCAGGTCCCTCCTACGAGCAGTACTTC; CDR3: CASRFRPSGPSYEQYF
D: NA; size: once; J: TRBJ2-3; V: TRBV28; DNA: TGTGCCAGCAGTTTTCCCGGAACGACTGCCACAGATACGCAGTATTTT; CDR3: CASSFPGTTATDTQYF